This is a list of T cell receptor beta chains from one sample in a study of blood T cell repertoires in COVID-19. The method was immunoSEQ multiplex PCR; TCRdb's version includes in-frame clones alone and lacks a portion of them. Of 30,000 to 45,000 clones listed, 81% are singletons. Source material: peripheral blood. These receptor sequences come from a man at least 80 years old with active or convalescent COVID-19. Each CDR3 is given with its conserved first and last residue. The order of the fields is V gene, J gene, CDR3 protein.

V gene: TRBV7-2
J gene: TRBJ2-5
CDR3 protein: CASSLVRAGGETQYF

V gene: TRBV7-2
J gene: TRBJ2-6
CDR3 protein: CATRAGGPSGANVLTF

V gene: TRBV19
J gene: TRBJ1-4
CDR3 protein: CASSPGTGPNEKLFF

V gene: TRBV4-1
J gene: TRBJ1-2
CDR3 protein: CASSQDRGSPYGYTF

V gene: TRBV9
J gene: TRBJ2-1
CDR3 protein: CASSGWGDNYNEQFF

V gene: TRBV4-3
J gene: TRBJ2-1
CDR3 protein: CASSQQPGLDSSEQFF

V gene: TRBV5-4
J gene: TRBJ2-1
CDR3 protein: CASSEDRVINEQFF

V gene: TRBV7-6
J gene: TRBJ2-3
CDR3 protein: CASRLTSGIVDGTDTQYF

V gene: TRBV9
J gene: TRBJ2-2
CDR3 protein: CASSVATQGPNTGELFF

V gene: TRBV6-5
J gene: TRBJ1-2
CDR3 protein: CASTPGRVGYTF

V gene: TRBV27
J gene: TRBJ1-2
CDR3 protein: CASSLGTGDGYTF

V gene: TRBV6-2/TRBV6-3
J gene: TRBJ2-3
CDR3 protein: CASSDGGRYTQYF

V gene: TRBV11-3
J gene: TRBJ1-3
CDR3 protein: CASRDTGTGNTIYF

V gene: TRBV19
J gene: TRBJ1-4
CDR3 protein: CASSMGQGDEKLFF

V gene: TRBV6-1
J gene: TRBJ1-2
CDR3 protein: CASTQEGRGYTF

V gene: TRBV28
J gene: TRBJ1-2
CDR3 protein: CASGYRGRDGYTF

V gene: TRBV18
J gene: TRBJ1-2
CDR3 protein: CASSPADRGGIGYTF

V gene: TRBV6-5
J gene: TRBJ2-3
CDR3 protein: CASSYFNLPDTQYF

V gene: TRBV11-3
J gene: TRBJ2-3
CDR3 protein: CASSLGGRAFVDTQYF

V gene: TRBV28
J gene: TRBJ2-1
CDR3 protein: CASNLYNEQFF

V gene: TRBV14
J gene: TRBJ2-4
CDR3 protein: CASSHSRSGAKNIQYF

V gene: TRBV18
J gene: TRBJ1-6
CDR3 protein: CASSPNTPTNNSPLHF

V gene: TRBV21-1
J gene: TRBJ2-3
CDR3 protein: CASSKEGARVSDTQYF

V gene: TRBV29-1
J gene: TRBJ1-2
CDR3 protein: CSVVAAGIIHGYTF

V gene: TRBV5-1
J gene: TRBJ2-3
CDR3 protein: CASRAAGLALTDTQYF

V gene: TRBV5-6
J gene: TRBJ1-2
CDR3 protein: CASSFPGPDGYTF